This TCR beta chain was sequenced during a study of shared clonotypes between healthy human individuals. V gave up 1 base and J gave up 2 bases, with 14 bases separating them. This CDR3 has 16 amino acids. Germline V gene sequence: CDR1 SEHNR, CDR2 FQNEAQ (reference sequence). Measured with immunoSEQ multiplex PCR; TCRdb has only the in-frame clones, and not every one. The sample contains about 2.3 million clones, approximately 93% of which appear only once. The sample taken for sequencing was naive CD4+ T cells from PBMCs. Stated subset: CD45RA+ positively selected. This TCR came from a man aged 18 to 35 in good health. Some clones in this sample may be carry-over from other donors' samples. The chain carries TRBV7-9 and TRBJ2-5; no clear D gene. The CDR3, as DNA: TGTGCCAGCAGCTTAGTCGGCACTAACCCGCAAGAGACCCAGTACTTC. It translates to CASSLVGTNPQETQYF.